Shown below are 15 T cell receptor beta chains from a single sample sequenced in a study of T cells expressing NK-cell markers. TCRdb re-analyzed the 5' RACE reads; it lists each CDR3 protein once, without DNA. Recorded for this sample: some 460,000 distinct CDR3 sequences. The source material was blood T cells: a sorted CD56 or NKG2C T cell subset, CD4+ or CD8+ T cells, or bulk PBMC T cells (not recorded which). These TCRs come from a woman aged 50 to 60 in good health.

The chain uses TRBV29-1 and TRBJ2-7; checking the TCRdb D call of TRBD1 is not possible without DNA. Germline-derived CDR1 and CDR2 are SQVTM and ANQGSEA. CDR3 length equals 13 residues. Here the CDR3 reads CSVRLDSRYEQYF.

The V call is TRBV30, the J call TRBJ2-1; TCRdb outputs TRBD2, but without DNA this stays unchecked. Germline CDR1 is GTSNPN and CDR2 is SVGIG (reference sequence). The CDR3 consists of 14 residues. CDR3 sequence reads: CAWRTSGGAGEQFF.

The CDR3 sequence: CSADGTSGPTNEQFF. The chain links TRBV20-1 to TRBJ2-1; no DNA is available, so the TRBD2 call from TCRdb remains unchecked. Germline V lookup: CDR1 DFQATT, CDR2 SNEGSKA (reference sequence). This CDR3 has 15 amino acids.

The rearrangement uses TRBV5-5 and TRBJ2-5; the D gene TCRdb calls, TRBD2, cannot be checked with no DNA. Germline CDR1 SGHKS, CDR2 YYEKEE (reference sequence). The CDR3 is 15 residues long. The CDR3 here is CASSDPGLASETQYF. Filled out from reference TRBV5-5 and TRBJ2-5, the complete variable domain reads DAGVTQSPTHLIKTRGQQVTLRCSPISGHKSVSWYQQVLGQGPQFIFQYYEKEERGRGNFPDRFSARQFPNYSSELNVNALLLGDSALYLCASSDPGLASETQYFGPGTRLLVL.

The chain uses TRBV4-1 and TRBJ1-5; TCRdb reports TRBD1, a call that lacks DNA to check it against. The CDR3 extends over 15 amino acids. CDR1 is MGHRA and CDR2 is YSYEKL in the germline V gene. The CDR3 reads CASSQDLQAPGPQHF.

The chain couples TRBV28 to TRBJ2-1; the TCRdb D gene call, TRBD1, has no DNA to confirm it. The CDR3 contains 11 residues. Germline CDR1 MDHEN, CDR2 SYDVKM. CDR3 sequence: CASSALDEQFF.

The J gene is TRBJ2-1, the V gene TRBV20-1; the TCRdb D gene call, TRBD2, has no DNA to confirm it. Per germline, CDR1 DFQATT and CDR2 SNEGSKA (reference sequence). CDR3 length: 14 amino acids. The CDR3 spells CSARDSGIGNEQFF.

The genes are TRBV4-1 and TRBJ2-7; TCRdb's D call, TRBD2, is unchecked because there is no DNA. Germline V gene lookup returns CDR1 MGHRA and CDR2 YSYEKL. The CDR3 extends over 15 amino acids. The chain's CDR3 is CASSPNLAGEYEQYF.

The CDR3 spells CSASARPGDREEGQYF. The chain uses TRBV20-1 and TRBJ2-3; TCRdb calls TRBD1, which cannot be checked without DNA. The CDR3 is made up of 16 amino acids. Per the germline V gene, CDR1 is DFQATT and CDR2 is SNEGSKA (reference sequence).

The gene calls are TRBV20-1 and TRBJ2-2; no DNA is available, so the TRBD2 call from TCRdb remains unchecked. Germline assignment: CDR1 DFQATT and CDR2 SNEGSKA (reference sequence). The CDR3 contains 16 residues. CDR3 in amino acids: CSPHGGGGTNTGELFF.

J is TRBJ1-4 and V is TRBV20-1. Per germline, CDR1 DFQATT and CDR2 SNEGSKA (reference sequence). There are 16 residues in the CDR3. This CDR3 is CSASMGLSGTNEKLFF.

The chain combines TRBV7-9 with TRBJ2-1; with no DNA, the TCRdb D assignment of TRBD2 cannot be verified. This CDR3 contains 15 residues. The germline V gene encodes CDR1 SEHNR and CDR2 FQNEAQ (reference sequence). The chain's CDR3 is CASSPSGRGVDEQFF.

V gene TRBV6-1 combines with J gene TRBJ2-2. Germline V gene sequence: CDR1 MNHNS, CDR2 SASEGT. This CDR3 has 17 residues. The CDR3 is CASSELPGAPNTGELFF.

The J gene is TRBJ2-1, the V gene TRBV6-5; TCRdb gives TRBD2 as the D gene, but with no DNA this cannot be confirmed. The CDR3 runs to 17 residues. Germline values: CDR1 MNHEY, CDR2 SVGAGI. The CDR3 region is CASTTESGRATYNEQFF.

This sequence joins TRBV11-1 and TRBJ1-2. The germline V gene has CDR1 SGHAT and CDR2 FQDESV (reference sequence). The CDR3 is 13 residues long. The chain's CDR3 is CASSPSRINGYTF.